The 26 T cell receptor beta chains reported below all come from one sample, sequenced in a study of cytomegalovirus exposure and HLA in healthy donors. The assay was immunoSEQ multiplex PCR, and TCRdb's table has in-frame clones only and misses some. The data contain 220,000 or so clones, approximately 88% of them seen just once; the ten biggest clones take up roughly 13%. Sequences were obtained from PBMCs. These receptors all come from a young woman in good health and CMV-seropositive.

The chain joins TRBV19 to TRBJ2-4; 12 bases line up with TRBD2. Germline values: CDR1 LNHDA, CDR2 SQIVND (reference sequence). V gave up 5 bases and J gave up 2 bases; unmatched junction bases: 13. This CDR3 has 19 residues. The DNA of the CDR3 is TGTGCCAGTAGTGCCCCTACGACTAGCGGGAGTGTGACCAAAAACATTCAGTACTTC. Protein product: CASSAPTTSGSVTKNIQYF. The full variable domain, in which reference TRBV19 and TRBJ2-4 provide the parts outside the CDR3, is DGGITQSPKYLFRKEGQNVTLSCEQNLNHDAMYWYRQDPGQGLRLIYYSQIVNDFQKGDIAEGYSVSREKKESFPLTVTSAQKNPTAFYLCASSAPTTSGSVTKNIQYFGAGTRLSVL.

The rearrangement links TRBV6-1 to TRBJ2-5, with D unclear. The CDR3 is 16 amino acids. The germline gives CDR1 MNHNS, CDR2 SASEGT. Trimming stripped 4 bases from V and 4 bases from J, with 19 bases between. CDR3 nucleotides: TGTGCCAGCAGTGCGACGGCCACTCTCGATCCAGAGACCCAGTACTTC. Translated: CASSATATLDPETQYF.

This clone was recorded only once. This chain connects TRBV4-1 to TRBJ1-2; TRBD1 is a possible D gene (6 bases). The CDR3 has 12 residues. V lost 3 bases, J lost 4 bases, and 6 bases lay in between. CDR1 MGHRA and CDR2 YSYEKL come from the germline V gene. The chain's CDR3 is CASSQTGYGYTF. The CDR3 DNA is TGCGCCAGCAGCCAGACAGGCTATGGCTACACCTTC.

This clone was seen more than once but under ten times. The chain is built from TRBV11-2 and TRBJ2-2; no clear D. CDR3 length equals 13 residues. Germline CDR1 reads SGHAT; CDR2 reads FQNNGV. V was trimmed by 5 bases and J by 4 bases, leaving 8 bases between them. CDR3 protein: CASSPQTTGELFF. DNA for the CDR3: TGTGCCAGCAGCCCCCAGACCACCGGGGAGCTGTTTTTT. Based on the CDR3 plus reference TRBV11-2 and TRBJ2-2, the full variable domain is EAGVAQSPRYKIIEKRQSVAFWCNPISGHATLYWYQQILGQGPKLLIQFQNNGVVDDSQLPKDRFSAERLKGVDSTLKIQPAKLEDSAVYLCASSPQTTGELFFGEGSRLTVL.

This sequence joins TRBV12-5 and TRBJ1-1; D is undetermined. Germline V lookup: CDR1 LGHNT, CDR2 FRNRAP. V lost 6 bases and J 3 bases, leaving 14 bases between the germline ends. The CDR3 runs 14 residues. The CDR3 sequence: CASGTDLGDTEAFF. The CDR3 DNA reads TGTGCTAGTGGGACGGATCTTGGGGACACTGAAGCTTTCTTT.

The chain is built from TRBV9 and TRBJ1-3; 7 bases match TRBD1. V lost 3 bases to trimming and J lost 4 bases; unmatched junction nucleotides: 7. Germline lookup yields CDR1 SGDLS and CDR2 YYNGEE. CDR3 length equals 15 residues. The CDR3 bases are TGTGCCAGCAGCGCGGGACAGACGGCGGGAAACACCATATATTTT. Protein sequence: CASSAGQTAGNTIYF.

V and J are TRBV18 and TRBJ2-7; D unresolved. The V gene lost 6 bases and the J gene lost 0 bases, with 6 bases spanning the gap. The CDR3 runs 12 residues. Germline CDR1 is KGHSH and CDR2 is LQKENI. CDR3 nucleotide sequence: TGTGCCAGCTCGGAGATCTCCTACGAGCAGTACTTC. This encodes CASSEISYEQYF.

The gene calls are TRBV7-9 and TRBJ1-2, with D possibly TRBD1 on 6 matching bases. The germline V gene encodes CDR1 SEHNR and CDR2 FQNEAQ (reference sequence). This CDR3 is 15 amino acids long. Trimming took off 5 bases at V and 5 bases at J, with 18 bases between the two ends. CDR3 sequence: CASSISGQLPYGYTF. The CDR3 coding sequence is TGTGCCAGCAGCATATCCGGACAGCTACCTTATGGCTACACCTTC.

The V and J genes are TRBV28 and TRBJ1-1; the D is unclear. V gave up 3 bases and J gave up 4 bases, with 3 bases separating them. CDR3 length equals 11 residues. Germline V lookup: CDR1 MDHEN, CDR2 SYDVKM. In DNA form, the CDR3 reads TGTGCCAGCAGTTTGTTCACTGAAGCTTTCTTT. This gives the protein CASSLFTEAFF.

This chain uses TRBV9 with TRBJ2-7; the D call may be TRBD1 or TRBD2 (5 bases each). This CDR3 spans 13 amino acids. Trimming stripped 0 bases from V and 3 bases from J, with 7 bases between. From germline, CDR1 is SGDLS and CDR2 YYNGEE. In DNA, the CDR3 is TGTGCCAGCAGCGTAGGGGACCTCTACGAGCAGTACTTC. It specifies CASSVGDLYEQYF.

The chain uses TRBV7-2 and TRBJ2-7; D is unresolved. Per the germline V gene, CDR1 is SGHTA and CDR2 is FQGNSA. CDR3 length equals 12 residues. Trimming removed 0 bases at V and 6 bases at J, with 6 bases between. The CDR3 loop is CASSLAGREQYF. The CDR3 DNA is TGTGCCAGCAGCTTAGCAGGGCGCGAGCAGTACTTC.

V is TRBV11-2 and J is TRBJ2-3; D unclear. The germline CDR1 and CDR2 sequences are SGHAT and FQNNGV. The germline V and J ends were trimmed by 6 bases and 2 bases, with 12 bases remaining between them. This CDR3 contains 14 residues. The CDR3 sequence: CASSKSGSTDTQYF. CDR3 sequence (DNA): TGTGCCAGCAGTAAAAGTGGGTCCACAGATACGCAGTATTTT.

The CDR3, as DNA: TGTGCCAGCACTCGACAGGTGTACACTGAAGCTTTCTTT. Encoded protein: CASTRQVYTEAFF. V and J are TRBV6-6 and TRBJ1-1; TRBD1 is a possible D gene (6 bases). The CDR3 has 13 residues. V gave up 7 bases and J gave up 3 bases, with 12 bases separating them. In germline, CDR1 is MNHNY, CDR2 SVGAGI (reference sequence).

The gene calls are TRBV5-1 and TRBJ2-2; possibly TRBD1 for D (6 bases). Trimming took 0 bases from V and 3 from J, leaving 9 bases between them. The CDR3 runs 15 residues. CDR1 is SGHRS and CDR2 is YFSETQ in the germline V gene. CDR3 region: CASSLGTEYTGELFF. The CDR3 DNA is TGCGCCAGCAGCTTGGGGACAGAATACACCGGGGAGCTGTTTTTT.

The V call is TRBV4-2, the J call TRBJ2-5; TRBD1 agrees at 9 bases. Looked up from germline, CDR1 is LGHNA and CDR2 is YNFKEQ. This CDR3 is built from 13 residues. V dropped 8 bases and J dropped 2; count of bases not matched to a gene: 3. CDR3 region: CASRGQGQETQYF. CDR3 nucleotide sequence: TGTGCCAGCCGGGGACAGGGACAAGAGACCCAGTACTTC.

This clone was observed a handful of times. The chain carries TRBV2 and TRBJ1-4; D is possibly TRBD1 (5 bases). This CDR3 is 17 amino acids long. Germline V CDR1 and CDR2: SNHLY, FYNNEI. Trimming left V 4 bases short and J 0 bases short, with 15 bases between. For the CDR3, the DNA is TGTGCCAGCAGTGGGGGGTTAGTTGGGACAACTAATGAAAAACTGTTTTTT. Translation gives CASSGGLVGTTNEKLFF.

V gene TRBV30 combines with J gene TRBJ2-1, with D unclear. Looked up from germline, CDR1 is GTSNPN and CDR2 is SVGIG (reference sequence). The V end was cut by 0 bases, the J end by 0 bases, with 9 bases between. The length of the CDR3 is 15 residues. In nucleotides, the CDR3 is TGTGCCTGGAGTGTGGGTGAGGACTCCTACAATGAGCAGTTCTTC. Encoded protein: CAWSVGEDSYNEQFF.

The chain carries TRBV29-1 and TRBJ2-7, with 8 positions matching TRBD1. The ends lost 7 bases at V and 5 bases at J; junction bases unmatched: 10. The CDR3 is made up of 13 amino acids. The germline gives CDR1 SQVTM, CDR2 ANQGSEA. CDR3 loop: CSDLGQGHDEQYF. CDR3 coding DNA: TGCAGCGACCTCGGACAGGGTCACGACGAGCAGTACTTC.

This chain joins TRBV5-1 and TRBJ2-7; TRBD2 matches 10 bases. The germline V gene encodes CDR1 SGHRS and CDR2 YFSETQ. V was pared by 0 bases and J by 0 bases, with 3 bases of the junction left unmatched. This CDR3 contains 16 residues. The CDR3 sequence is CASSLGASGSSYEQYF. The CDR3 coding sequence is TGCGCCAGCAGCTTGGGGGCTAGCGGGAGCTCCTACGAGCAGTACTTC.

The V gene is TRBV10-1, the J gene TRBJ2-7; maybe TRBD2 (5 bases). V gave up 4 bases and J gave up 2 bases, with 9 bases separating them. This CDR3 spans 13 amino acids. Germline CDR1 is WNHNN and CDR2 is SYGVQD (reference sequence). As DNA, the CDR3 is TGCGCCAGCAGTGTTGGGAGCACCTACGAGCAGTACTTC. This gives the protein CASSVGSTYEQYF.

The CDR3 coding sequence is TGTGCCAGCGAGCGACTAGCGGACTACAATGAGCAGTTCTTC. Its protein product is CASERLADYNEQFF. This chain links TRBV13 with TRBJ2-1; 9 bases agree with TRBD2. This CDR3 is 14 amino acids long. The V gene's germline CDR1 is PRHDT and CDR2 FYEKMQ (reference sequence). The junction had 5 bases not matched to a gene; V was cut back by 8 bases and J by 3 bases.

The CDR3 nucleotides are TGTGCCAGCAGTCCCCCGGGGAAGGGATACAATGAGCAGTTCTTC. Amino acids: CASSPPGKGYNEQFF. This rearrangement joins TRBV27 to TRBJ2-1; D is perhaps TRBD2 (5 bases). Germline V gene sequence: CDR1 MNHEY, CDR2 SMNVEV (reference sequence). Deletions cut 5 bases from V and 4 bases from J, with 15 bases between. The CDR3 contains 15 residues.

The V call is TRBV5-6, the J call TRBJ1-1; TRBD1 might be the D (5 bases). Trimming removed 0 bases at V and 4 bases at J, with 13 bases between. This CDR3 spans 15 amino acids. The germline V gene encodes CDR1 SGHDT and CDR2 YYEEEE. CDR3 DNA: TGTGCCAGCAGCTTGGTTACAGGCGTACGCACTGAAGCTTTCTTT. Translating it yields CASSLVTGVRTEAFF.

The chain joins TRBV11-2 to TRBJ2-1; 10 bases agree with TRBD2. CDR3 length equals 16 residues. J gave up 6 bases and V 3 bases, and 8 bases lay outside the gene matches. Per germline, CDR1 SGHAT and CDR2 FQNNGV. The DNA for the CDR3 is TGTGCCAGCAGCTTCCCACTAGCGGGAATTACCAATGAGCAGTTCTTC. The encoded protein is CASSFPLAGITNEQFF.

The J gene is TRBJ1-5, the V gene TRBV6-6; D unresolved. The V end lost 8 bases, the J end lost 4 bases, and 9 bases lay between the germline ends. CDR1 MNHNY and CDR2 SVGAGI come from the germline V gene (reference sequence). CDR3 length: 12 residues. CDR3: CASRLPNQPQHF. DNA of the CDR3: TGTGCCAGCCGCCTACCAAATCAGCCCCAGCATTTT.

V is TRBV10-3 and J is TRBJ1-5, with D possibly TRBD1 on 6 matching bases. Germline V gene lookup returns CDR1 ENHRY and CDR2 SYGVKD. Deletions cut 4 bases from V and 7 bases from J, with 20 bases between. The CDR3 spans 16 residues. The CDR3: CAISGGLAGDGQPQHF. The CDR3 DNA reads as TGTGCCATCAGTGGGGGGCTAGCAGGGGACGGGCAGCCCCAGCATTTT.